This TCR beta chain was retrieved from a study of OX40 agonist ivuxolimab in advanced cancers. The CDR3 is 16 amino acids. V dropped 5 bases and J dropped 4; count of bases not matched to a gene: 14. The V gene's germline CDR1 is SEHNR and CDR2 FQNEAQ (reference sequence). The table came from immunoSEQ multiplex PCR; TCRdb's copy has only in-frame clones and leaves some out. This table holds tens of thousands of clones, approximately 86% found once. This TCR was sampled from an adult with an advanced solid tumor such as melanoma, head and neck, liver or kidney cancer. The chain has TRBV7-9 and TRBJ2-7; 7 bases match TRBD2. The sample was CD4+ or CD8+ T cells sorted from blood, taken in a trial of the OX40 agonist ivuxolimab. In DNA form, the CDR3 reads TGTGCCAGCAGCGGGATAACCGGGACTACGAGTTACGAGCAGTACTTC. It yields the protein CASSGITGTTSYEQYF. The full variable domain, completed using reference TRBV7-9 and TRBJ2-7, is DTGVSQNPRHKITKRGQNVTFRCDPISEHNRLYWYRQTLGQGPEFLTYFQNEAQLEKSRLLSDRFSAERPKGSFSTLEIQRTEQGDSAMYLCASSGITGTTSYEQYFGPGTRLTVT.